These 25 T cell receptor beta chains were sequenced from one sample in a study of T cells in Graves' hyperthyroidism and ophthalmopathy. Amplified TCR beta CDR3 regions derived from RNA transcripts. Initially, a first-round RT-PCR of the TCR CDR3 employed the HTBI primer set. Using its own MiXCR run on the multiplex PCR reads, TCRdb lists one record per CDR3 protein. Among about 520,000 distinct CDR3 sequences listed, around 20% were seen once. Sequencing was carried out using blood. The receptor set was obtained from a man aged 18 to 35 with Graves' hyperthyroidism.

The chain combines TRBV5-6 with TRBJ2-2, with TRBD1 matching over 7 bases. From germline, CDR1 is SGHDT and CDR2 YYEEEE. V gave up 4 bases and J gave up 6 bases; unmatched junction bases: 9. The CDR3 runs to 15 residues. Here the CDR3 reads CASSQNRGLAGELFF. In nucleotides, the CDR3 is TGTGCCAGCAGCCAGAATAGGGGGCTAGCCGGGGAGCTGTTTTTT.

This clonotype was observed many times. The V call is TRBV12-3 or TRBV12-4, the J call TRBJ1-1; D gene unclear. Deletions cut 3 bases from V and 5 bases from J, with 13 bases between. The CDR3 sequence is 14 residues long. CDR3: CASSFSGVGTEAFF. For the CDR3, the DNA is TGTGCCAGCAGTTTTTCCGGCGTTGGGACTGAAGCTTTCTTT.

This clonotype was seen at least ten times. The chain uses TRBV5-4 and TRBJ2-5; tentatively, D is TRBD1 (6 bases). The V end was cut by 4 bases, the J end by 2 bases, with 12 bases between. CDR3 length: 14 residues. Germline-derived CDR1 and CDR2 are SGHNT and YYREEE (reference sequence). The CDR3 spells CASSPTGTQETQYF. DNA for the CDR3: TGTGCCAGCAGCCCGACAGGAACTCAAGAGACCCAGTACTTC.

This clonotype came up a few times. The chain couples TRBV10-3 to TRBJ1-1; D may be TRBD1 (5 bases). This CDR3 is built from 15 residues. Germline CDR1 ENHRY, CDR2 SYGVKD. The ends were cut back, 3 bases at V and 5 bases at J, with 16 bases in the middle. CDR3 protein: CAISDPRGAGTEAFF. The CDR3 DNA sequence: TGTGCCATCAGTGACCCGAGGGGCGCAGGAACTGAAGCTTTCTTT.

About this clonotype itself: Just one base apart from a much larger clone, this may be a read error. This CDR3 is missing its conserved last phenylalanine or tryptophan, likely due to a read error. CDR3: CASSQEAGGAYEQYL. CDR3 bases: TGCGCCAGCAGCCAAGAGGCGGGGGGGGCCTACGAGCAGTACTTG. V is TRBV28 and J is TRBJ2-7, with 9 bases that match TRBD2. The germline V gene encodes CDR1 MDHEN and CDR2 SYDVKM. The CDR3 has 15 amino acids.

This clonotype occurred many times. V gene TRBV12-3 or TRBV12-4 combines with J gene TRBJ1-2, with TRBD1 matching 7 bases. Trimming cost V 8 bases and J 4 bases; bases outside gene matches: 10. The CDR3 is 14 amino acids. The CDR3 is CASGIPGQSYGYTF. The CDR3 bases are TGTGCCAGCGGCATTCCGGGACAGTCCTATGGCTACACCTTC.

In this sample, this clonotype turned up a few times. J is TRBJ1-1 and V is TRBV28; D might be TRBD1 (6 bases). The CDR3 length is 15 residues. V lost 3 bases and J 0 bases, leaving 11 bases between the germline ends. Germline V lookup: CDR1 MDHEN, CDR2 SYDVKM. CDR3 sequence: CASSFHRVMNTEAFF. CDR3 DNA: TGTGCCAGCAGTTTCCACAGGGTGATGAACACTGAAGCTTTCTTT.

This clonotype occurred many times. This rearrangement joins TRBV6-2 or TRBV6-3 to TRBJ1-1; D is uncertain. This CDR3 has 13 residues. V lost 4 bases, J lost 1 base, and 7 bases lay in between. Germline V gene sequence: CDR1 MNHEY, CDR2 SVGEGT. The CDR3 region has the DNA TGTGCCAGCAGTTTATGGGCGAACACTGAAGCTTTCTTT. This gives the protein CASSLWANTEAFF.

This clonotype has a count of ten or more. The chain joins TRBV6-2 or TRBV6-3 to TRBJ2-4, with unresolved D. V lost 2 bases to trimming and J lost 2 bases, with 1 base between them. This CDR3 is 12 amino acids long. Per germline, CDR1 MNHEY and CDR2 SVGEGT. The CDR3 protein is CASSYPKNIQYF. The CDR3 nucleotides read TGTGCCAGCAGTTACCCCAAAAACATTCAGTACTTC.

This clonotype was found many times. CDR3 coding DNA: TGTGCCAGCAGTCAACAGGGAGCCAGGGGTACTGAAGCTTTCTTT. Translating it yields CASSQQGARGTEAFF. V and J are TRBV2 and TRBJ1-1, with a possible D match to TRBD1 (6 bases). CDR1 SNHLY and CDR2 FYNNEI come from the germline V gene. This CDR3 comprises 15 residues. The V gene lost 5 bases and the J gene lost 5 bases, with 18 bases spanning the gap.

The chain uses TRBV29-1 and TRBJ1-2; the D gene is possibly TRBD1 (5 bases). The CDR3 loop spans 11 amino acids. Germline V CDR1 and CDR2: SQVTM, ANQGSEA. Trimming left V 7 bases short and J 4 bases short, with 10 bases between. The CDR3 nucleotides read TGCAGCGCCCGGACAATCTATGGCTACACCTTC. This encodes CSARTIYGYTF.

This clonotype occurred many times. CDR3 sequence reads: CASSLAREAGYTF. The CDR3 DNA reads as TGTGCCAGCAGCTTAGCCAGGGAGGCTGGCTACACCTTC. The genes are TRBV13 and TRBJ1-2; a weak D match, TRBD1 (5 bases). The CDR3 loop spans 13 amino acids. Trimming shortened V by 1 base and J by 7 bases, and 10 bases separated the two germline ends. Germline-derived CDR1 and CDR2 are PRHDT and FYEKMQ (reference sequence).

The chain links TRBV9 to TRBJ2-5; the match to TRBD2 covers 13 bases. The germline CDR1 and CDR2 sequences are SGDLS and YYNGEE. Trimming cost V 2 bases and J 5 bases; bases outside gene matches: 6. The CDR3 is 16 amino acids. The CDR3 DNA reads TGTGCCAGCAGCGTCACTAGCGGGGGGGCCAGTGAGACCCAGTACTTC. It codes for CASSVTSGGASETQYF. Variable domain in full (rest from reference TRBV9 and TRBJ2-5): DSGVTQTPKHLITATGQRVTLRCSPRSGDLSVYWYQQSLDQGLQFLIQYYNGEERAKGNILERFSAQQFPDLHSELNLSSLELGDSALYFCASSVTSGGASETQYFGPGTRLLVL.

A single count supports this clonotype. The V and J genes are TRBV29-1 and TRBJ1-1; a possible D gene is TRBD1 (6 bases). This CDR3 comprises 11 residues. Trimming pared 6 bases from V and 10 bases from J, leaving 15 bases between. Per the germline V gene, CDR1 is SQVTM and CDR2 is ANQGSEA. The CDR3 DNA reads TGCAGCGTGGGCAGGGGAACGGGAGCTTTCTTT. Protein sequence: CSVGRGTGAFF.

At least ten counts were recorded for this clonotype. The chain employs TRBV19 and TRBJ1-1; tentative D call: TRBD1 (6 bases). The V end lost 5 bases, the J end lost 2 bases, and 12 bases lay between the germline ends. Germline V gene lookup returns CDR1 LNHDA and CDR2 SQIVND (reference sequence). The CDR3 runs to 14 residues. The CDR3 DNA follows: TGTGCCAGTAGTGTGGGACAAACCAACACTGAAGCTTTCTTT. It specifies CASSVGQTNTEAFF.

This chain joins TRBV4-1 and TRBJ2-5; D possibly corresponds to TRBD2 (6 bases). This CDR3 is built from 14 residues. The V and J ends lost 0 bases and 3 bases respectively, with 8 bases between them. Looked up from germline, CDR1 is MGHRA and CDR2 is YSYEKL. The CDR3 loop is CASSQEWGEETQYF. CDR3 nucleotides: TGCGCCAGCAGCCAAGAGTGGGGGGAAGAGACCCAGTACTTC.

This clonotype was seen repeatedly, ten times or more. DNA of the CDR3: TGTGCCAGCCGACCGGGAGGGACAGGGGCTGGCTACACCTTC. Translation: CASRPGGTGAGYTF. This chain joins TRBV28 and TRBJ1-2; TRBD1 matches at 10 bases. J lost 7 bases, V lost 8 bases, and 10 bases had no gene match. The CDR3 is 14 amino acids. From germline, CDR1 is MDHEN and CDR2 SYDVKM.

The chain has TRBV11-3 and TRBJ1-1; no definite D call. The V gene's germline CDR1 is SGHNT and CDR2 YENEEA. CDR3 size: 13 residues. V gave up 5 bases and J gave up 6 bases, with 13 bases separating them. CDR3 protein: CASSLSNPAEAFF. Here the CDR3 DNA reads TGTGCCAGCAGCCTCTCAAACCCTGCTGAAGCTTTCTTT.

This clonotype appeared a few times. This chain joins TRBV12-3 or TRBV12-4 and TRBJ1-5; possible D gene TRBD1, 6 bases. The length of the CDR3 is 16 residues. Trimming removed 6 bases from V and 1 base from J, with 16 bases in between. The CDR3 protein is CASRFSGTRSNQPQHF. In DNA, the CDR3 is TGTGCCAGCAGATTCTCCGGGACACGAAGCAATCAGCCCCAGCATTTT.

In this sample, this clonotype turned up a few times. This sequence joins TRBV13 and TRBJ1-2; no definite D call. Trimming pared 4 bases from V and 6 bases from J, leaving 21 bases between. The CDR3 runs to 16 residues. Germline V gives CDR1 PRHDT, CDR2 FYEKMQ (reference sequence). Here the CDR3 reads CASSSGVWGGYDGYTF. DNA of the CDR3: TGTGCCAGCAGCTCAGGAGTGTGGGGAGGATATGATGGCTACACCTTC.

The chain uses TRBV6-2 or TRBV6-3 and TRBJ2-3; 8 bases fit TRBD2. Germline V gene data show CDR1 as MNHEY and CDR2 as SVGEGT. The CDR3 totals 15 residues. The ends lost 4 bases at V and 1 base at J; junction bases unmatched: 4. CDR3 sequence: CASSLAGSRTDTQYF. CDR3 nucleotides: TGTGCCAGCAGTTTAGCGGGATCGCGCACAGATACGCAGTATTTT.

This chain connects TRBV5-1 to TRBJ2-7; D perhaps matches TRBD2 (5 bases). The CDR3 consists of 12 residues. Germline V gene sequence: CDR1 SGHRS, CDR2 YFSETQ. Trimming left V 3 bases short and J 5 bases short, with 9 bases between. CDR3 DNA: TGCGCCAGCAGCTGGAGGCAGAACGAGCAGTACTTC. Protein: CASSWRQNEQYF. Drawing the rest from reference TRBV5-1 and TRBJ2-7, the complete variable domain is KAGVTQTPRYLIKTRGQQVTLSCSPISGHRSVSWYQQTPGQGLQFLFEYFSETQRNKGNFPGRFSGRQFSNSRSEMNVSTLELGDSALYLCASSWRQNEQYFGPGTRLTVT.

The chain uses TRBV20-1 and TRBJ1-6, with D unclear. V lost 6 bases, J lost 6 bases, and 21 bases lay in between. Germline lookup yields CDR1 DFQATT and CDR2 SNEGSKA (reference sequence). There are 16 residues in the CDR3. The CDR3 nucleotides are TGCAGTGCCGTGGACTGGCCTACAAGGGCTAATTCACCCCTCCACTTT. Protein sequence: CSAVDWPTRANSPLHF.

In this sample, this clonotype turned up a few times. This chain uses TRBV27 with TRBJ2-7; the D is unclear. The germline gives CDR1 MNHEY, CDR2 SMNVEV (reference sequence). The CDR3 extends over 13 amino acids. V was clipped by 2 bases and J by 6 bases, with 11 bases between them. This chain's CDR3 is CASSLGQNCEQYF. The CDR3 DNA reads as TGTGCCAGCAGTTTAGGGCAGAACTGCGAGCAGTACTTC.

This clonotype was seen many times. The J gene is TRBJ2-7, the V gene TRBV6-1, with D uncertain. Trimming cost V 5 bases and J 0 bases, with 11 bases left between them. The V gene's germline CDR1 is MNHNS and CDR2 SASEGT. CDR3 length equals 14 residues. The CDR3 DNA sequence: TGTGCCAGCAGTCAGGACCGTATCTCCTACGAGCAGTACTTC. Protein: CASSQDRISYEQYF.